The clone carrying this T cell receptor (beta chain) appeared a few times. A read error may account for a junction end that differs from germline. The data were obtained in a study of blood T cells in healthy people across ages. A second PCR of roughly 7 to 11 cycles used a sample-barcoded 5' primer and a J-beta primer mix. Per-sample output comprised a minimum of 3 million paired-end reads containing CDR3. One entry per CDR3 protein results from TCRdb running MiXCR on the 5' RACE reads. Of around 1,500,000 distinct CDR3 sequences detected, 28% appear once; the ten largest clones hold over 7%. The clonotype originates from a woman between 25 and 40 years old in good health. Material for sequencing was blood.

The CDR3 nucleotides are TGTGCCAGCAGCTTTAGTGGAGAGGCCCAGTACTTC. It codes for CASSFSGEAQYF. V gene TRBV7-3 combines with J gene TRBJ2-5; the D is unclear. The germline CDR1 and CDR2 sequences are SGHTA and FQGTGA. The CDR3 totals 12 residues.